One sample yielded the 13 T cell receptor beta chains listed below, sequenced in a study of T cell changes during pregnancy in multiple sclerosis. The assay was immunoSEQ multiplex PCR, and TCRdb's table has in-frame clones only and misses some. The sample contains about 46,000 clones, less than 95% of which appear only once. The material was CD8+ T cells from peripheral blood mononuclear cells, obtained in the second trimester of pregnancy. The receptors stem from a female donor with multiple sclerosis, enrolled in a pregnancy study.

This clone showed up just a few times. The CDR3 protein is CASSPVEGSSYEQYF. CDR3 bases: TGTGCCAGCAGCCCAGTGGAGGGCAGCTCCTACGAGCAGTACTTC. The rearrangement joins TRBV7-2 to TRBJ2-7; D is possibly TRBD2 (6 bases). CDR3 length equals 15 residues. The germline gives CDR1 SGHTA, CDR2 FQGNSA. Trimming stripped 5 bases from V and 0 bases from J, with 14 bases between.

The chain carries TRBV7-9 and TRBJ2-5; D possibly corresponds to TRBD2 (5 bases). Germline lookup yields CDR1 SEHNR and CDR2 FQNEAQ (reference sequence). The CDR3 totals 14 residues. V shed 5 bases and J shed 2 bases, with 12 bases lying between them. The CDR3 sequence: CASSPSQVQETQYF. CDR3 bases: TGTGCCAGCAGCCCTAGCCAGGTTCAAGAGACCCAGTACTTC.

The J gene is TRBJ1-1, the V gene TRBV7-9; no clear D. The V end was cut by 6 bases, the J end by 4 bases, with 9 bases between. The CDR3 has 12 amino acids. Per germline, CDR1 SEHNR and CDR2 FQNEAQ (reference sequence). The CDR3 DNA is TGTGCCAGCAGTTCTACGCTCACTGAAGCTTTCTTT. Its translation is CASSSTLTEAFF.

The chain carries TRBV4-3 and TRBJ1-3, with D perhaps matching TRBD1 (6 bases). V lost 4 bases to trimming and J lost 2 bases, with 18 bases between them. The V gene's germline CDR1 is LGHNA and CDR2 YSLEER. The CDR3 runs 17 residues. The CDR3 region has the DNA TGCGCCAGCAGCCCAGGAGGTGGGGGCAACACTGGAAACACCATATATTTT. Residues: CASSPGGGGNTGNTIYF.

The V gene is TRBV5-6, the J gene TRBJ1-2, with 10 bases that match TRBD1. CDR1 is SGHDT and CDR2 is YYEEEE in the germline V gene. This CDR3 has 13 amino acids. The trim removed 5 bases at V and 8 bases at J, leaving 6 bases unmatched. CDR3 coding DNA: TGTGCCAGCAGTTCCGGACAGGGGGGGGGCTACACCTTC. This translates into CASSSGQGGGYTF.

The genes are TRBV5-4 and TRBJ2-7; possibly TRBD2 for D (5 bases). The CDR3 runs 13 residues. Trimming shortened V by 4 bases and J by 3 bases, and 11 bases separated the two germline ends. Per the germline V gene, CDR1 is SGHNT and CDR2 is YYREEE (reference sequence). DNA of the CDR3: TGTGCCAGCAGCGACTCTGCGGGCTACGAGCAGTACTTC. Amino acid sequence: CASSDSAGYEQYF.

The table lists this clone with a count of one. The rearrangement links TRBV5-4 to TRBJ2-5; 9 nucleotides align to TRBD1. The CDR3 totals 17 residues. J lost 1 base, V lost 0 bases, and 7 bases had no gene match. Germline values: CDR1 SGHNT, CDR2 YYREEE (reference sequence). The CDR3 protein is CASSLGRGTGLQETQYF. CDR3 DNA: TGTGCCAGCAGCTTGGGGCGCGGGACAGGGCTCCAAGAGACCCAGTACTTC.

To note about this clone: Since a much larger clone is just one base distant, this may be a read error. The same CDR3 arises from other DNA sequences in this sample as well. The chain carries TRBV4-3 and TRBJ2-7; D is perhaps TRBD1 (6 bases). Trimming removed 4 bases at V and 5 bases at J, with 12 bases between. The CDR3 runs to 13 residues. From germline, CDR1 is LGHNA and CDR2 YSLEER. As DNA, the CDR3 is TGCGCCAGCAGCCCCCCAGGGGTCGACGAGCAGTACTTC. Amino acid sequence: CASSPPGVDEQYF.

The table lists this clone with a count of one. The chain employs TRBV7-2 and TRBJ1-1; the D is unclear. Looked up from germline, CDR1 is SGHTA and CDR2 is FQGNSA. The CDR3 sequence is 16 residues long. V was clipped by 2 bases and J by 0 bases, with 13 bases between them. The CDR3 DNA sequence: TGTGCCAGCAGCTTAAGGTCAGGCCCTATGAACACTGAAGCTTTCTTT. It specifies CASSLRSGPMNTEAFF.

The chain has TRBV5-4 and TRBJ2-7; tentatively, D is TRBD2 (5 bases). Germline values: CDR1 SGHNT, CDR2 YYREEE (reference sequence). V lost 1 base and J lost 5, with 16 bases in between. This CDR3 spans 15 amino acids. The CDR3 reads CASSLLFGVMNEQYF. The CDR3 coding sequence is TGTGCCAGCAGCTTGCTTTTCGGGGTAATGAACGAGCAGTACTTC.

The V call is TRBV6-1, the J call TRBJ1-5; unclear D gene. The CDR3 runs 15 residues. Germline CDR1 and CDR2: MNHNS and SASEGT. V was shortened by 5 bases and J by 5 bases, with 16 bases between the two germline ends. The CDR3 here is CASSSWRGRDQPQHF. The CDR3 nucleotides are TGTGCCAGCAGTAGTTGGCGGGGTCGGGATCAGCCCCAGCATTTT.

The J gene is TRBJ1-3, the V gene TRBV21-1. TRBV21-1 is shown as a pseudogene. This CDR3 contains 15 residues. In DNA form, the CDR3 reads TGTGCCAGCATTCCGTGGGAGGGAGGTGGAAACACCATATATTTT. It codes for CASIPWEGGGNTIYF.

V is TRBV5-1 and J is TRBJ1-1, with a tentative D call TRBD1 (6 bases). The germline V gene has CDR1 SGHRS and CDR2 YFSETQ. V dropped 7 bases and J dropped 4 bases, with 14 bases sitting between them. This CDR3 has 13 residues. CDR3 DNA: TGCGCCAGCCAGAAGGGGGTCGGCACTGAAGCTTTCTTT. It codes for CASQKGVGTEAFF.